This TCR beta chain was identified in a study of T cell responses to AZD1222 COVID-19 vaccine. Regarding the study as a whole: At baseline, just 6 or 7 AZD1222 recipients tested seropositive. Recipients of two AZD1222 doses showed rising Spike-specific TCR breadth and depth.

Sequencing was performed with immunoSEQ multiplex PCR; in TCRdb, only in-frame clones are kept and a portion is missing. The table has 80,000 to 100,000 clones, around 88% seen once. To note about this clone: What it binds is unknown.

This CDR3 comprises 16 residues. Trimming stripped 4 bases from V and 2 bases from J, with 14 bases between. Looked up from germline, CDR1 is LNHNV and CDR2 is YYDKDF (reference sequence). This TCR came from an adult who received the AZD1222 COVID-19 vaccine. Sequenced here: peripheral blood, sampled 28 days after the second AZD1222 dose. The chain combines TRBV15 with TRBJ2-2; tentative D call: TRBD2 (6 bases). CDR3 sequence reads: CATSNVGGYNTGELFF. The CDR3, as DNA: TGTGCCACCAGCAACGTCGGGGGTTACAACACCGGGGAGCTGTTTTTT. The full variable domain, with the rest looked up from reference TRBV15 and TRBJ2-2, is DAMVIQNPRYQVTQFGKPVTLSCSQTLNHNVMYWYQQKSSQAPKLLFHYYDKDFNNEADTPDNFQSRRPNTSFCFLDIRSPGLGDTAMYLCATSNVGGYNTGELFFGEGSRLTVL.